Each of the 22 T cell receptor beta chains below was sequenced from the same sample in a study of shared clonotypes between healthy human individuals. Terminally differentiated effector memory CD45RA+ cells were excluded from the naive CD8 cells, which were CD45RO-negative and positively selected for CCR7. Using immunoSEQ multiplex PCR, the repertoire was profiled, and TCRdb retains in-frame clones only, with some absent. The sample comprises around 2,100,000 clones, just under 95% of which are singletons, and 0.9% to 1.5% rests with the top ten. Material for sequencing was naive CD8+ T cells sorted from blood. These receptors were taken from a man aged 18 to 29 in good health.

The CDR3 sequence: CSVAVSSYEQYF. DNA for the CDR3: TGCAGCGTCGCCGTGAGCTCCTACGAGCAGTACTTC. The rearrangement joins TRBV29-1 to TRBJ2-7; no firm D call. Germline CDR1 and CDR2: SQVTM and ANQGSEA. This CDR3 is 12 amino acids long. Deletions cut 6 bases from V and 0 bases from J, with 9 bases between.

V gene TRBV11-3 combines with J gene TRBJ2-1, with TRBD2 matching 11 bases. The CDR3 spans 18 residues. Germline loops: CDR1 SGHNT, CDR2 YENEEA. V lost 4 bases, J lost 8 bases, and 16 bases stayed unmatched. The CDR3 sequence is CASSSNKVAGGPIYEQFF. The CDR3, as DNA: TGTGCCAGCAGCTCGAATAAAGTAGCGGGAGGGCCTATATATGAGCAGTTCTTC. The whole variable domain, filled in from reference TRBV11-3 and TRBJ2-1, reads EAGVVQSPRYKIIEKKQPVAFWCNPISGHNTLYWYLQNLGQGPELLIRYENEEAVDDSQLPKDRFSAERLKGVDSTLKIQPAELGDSAVYLCASSSNKVAGGPIYEQFFGPGTRLTVL.

The CDR3 nucleotides are TGTGCCAGCAGCTCATCCGGGACAGGGTCCAACGAGCAGTACTTC. Protein: CASSSSGTGSNEQYF. The chain has TRBV11-1 and TRBJ2-7; 9 nucleotides align to TRBD1. The CDR3 has 15 amino acids. Germline V lookup: CDR1 SGHAT, CDR2 FQDESV (reference sequence). J lost 5 bases, V lost 4 bases, and 9 bases had no gene match.

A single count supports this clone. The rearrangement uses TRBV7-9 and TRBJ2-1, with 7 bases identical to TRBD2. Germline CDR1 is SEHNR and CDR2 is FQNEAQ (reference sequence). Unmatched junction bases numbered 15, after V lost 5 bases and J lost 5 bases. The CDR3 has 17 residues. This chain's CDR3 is CASSPLFGRERDNEQFF. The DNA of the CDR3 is TGTGCCAGCAGCCCTTTGTTCGGGCGGGAGCGCGACAATGAGCAGTTCTTC.

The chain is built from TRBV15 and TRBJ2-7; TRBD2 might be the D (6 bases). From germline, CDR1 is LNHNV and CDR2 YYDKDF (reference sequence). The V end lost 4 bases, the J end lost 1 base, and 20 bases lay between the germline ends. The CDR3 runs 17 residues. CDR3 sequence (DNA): TGTGCCACCAGCAAGAGAATAATAGCGGACCCATCCTACGAGCAGTACTTC. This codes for CATSKRIIADPSYEQYF. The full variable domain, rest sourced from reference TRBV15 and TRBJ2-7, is DAMVIQNPRYQVTQFGKPVTLSCSQTLNHNVMYWYQQKSSQAPKLLFHYYDKDFNNEADTPDNFQSRRPNTSFCFLDIRSPGLGDTAMYLCATSKRIIADPSYEQYFGPGTRLTVT.

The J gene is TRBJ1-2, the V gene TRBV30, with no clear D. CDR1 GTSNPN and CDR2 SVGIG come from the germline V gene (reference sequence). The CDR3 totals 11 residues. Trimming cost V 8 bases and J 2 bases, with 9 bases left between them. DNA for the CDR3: TGTGCCGGGCCGGGGAACTATGGCTACACCTTC. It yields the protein CAGPGNYGYTF.

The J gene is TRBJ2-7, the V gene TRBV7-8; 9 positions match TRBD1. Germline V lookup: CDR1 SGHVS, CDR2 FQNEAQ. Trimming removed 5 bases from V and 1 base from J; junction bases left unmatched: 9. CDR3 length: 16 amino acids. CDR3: CASSRPQGAGSYEQYF. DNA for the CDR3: TGTGCCAGCAGCCGACCACAGGGGGCTGGGTCCTACGAGCAGTACTTC.

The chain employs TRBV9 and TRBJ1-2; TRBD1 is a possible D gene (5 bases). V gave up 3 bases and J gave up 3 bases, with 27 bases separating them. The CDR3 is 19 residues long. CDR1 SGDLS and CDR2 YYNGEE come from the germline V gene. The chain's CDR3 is CASSAHLLDPGASYYGYTF. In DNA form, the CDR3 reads TGTGCCAGCAGCGCCCACCTTTTGGACCCCGGGGCCAGTTACTATGGCTACACCTTC.

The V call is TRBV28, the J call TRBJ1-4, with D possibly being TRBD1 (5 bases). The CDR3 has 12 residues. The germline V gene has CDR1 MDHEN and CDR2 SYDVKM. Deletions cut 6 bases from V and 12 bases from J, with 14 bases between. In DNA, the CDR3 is TGTGCCAGCAGGATCGGGGGAGGTGAACTGTTTTTT. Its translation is CASRIGGGELFF.

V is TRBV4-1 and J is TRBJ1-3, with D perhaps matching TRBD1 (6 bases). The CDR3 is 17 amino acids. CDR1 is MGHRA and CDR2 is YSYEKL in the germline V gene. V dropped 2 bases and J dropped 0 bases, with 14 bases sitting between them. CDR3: CASSQPYLDSSGNTIYF. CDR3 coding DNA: TGCGCCAGCAGCCAACCTTATTTGGACAGCTCTGGAAACACCATATATTTT.

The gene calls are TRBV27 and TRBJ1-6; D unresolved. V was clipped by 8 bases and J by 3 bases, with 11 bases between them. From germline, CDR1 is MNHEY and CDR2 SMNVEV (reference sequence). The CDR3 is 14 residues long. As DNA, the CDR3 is TGTGCCAGCCTTGCCGGTAGCTATAATTCACCCCTCCACTTT. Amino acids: CASLAGSYNSPLHF.

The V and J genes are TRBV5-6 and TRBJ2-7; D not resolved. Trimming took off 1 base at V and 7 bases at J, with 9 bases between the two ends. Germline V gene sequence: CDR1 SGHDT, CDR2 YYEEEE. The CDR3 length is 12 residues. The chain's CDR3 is CASSLINGEQYF. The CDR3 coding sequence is TGTGCCAGCAGCTTGATAAACGGGGAGCAGTACTTC.

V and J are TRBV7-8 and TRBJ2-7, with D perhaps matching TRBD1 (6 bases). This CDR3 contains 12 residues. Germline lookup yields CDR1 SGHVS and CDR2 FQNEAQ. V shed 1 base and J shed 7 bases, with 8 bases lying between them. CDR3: CASSLVQGEQYF. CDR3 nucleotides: TGTGCCAGCAGCTTAGTGCAGGGGGAGCAGTACTTC.

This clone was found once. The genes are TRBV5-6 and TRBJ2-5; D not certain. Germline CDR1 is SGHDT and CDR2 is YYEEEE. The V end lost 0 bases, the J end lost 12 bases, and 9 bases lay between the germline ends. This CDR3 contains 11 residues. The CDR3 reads CASSLVSEKYF. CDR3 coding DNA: TGTGCCAGCAGCTTGGTGTCAGAAAAGTACTTC. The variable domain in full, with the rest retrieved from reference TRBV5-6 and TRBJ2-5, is DAGVTQSPTHLIKTRGQQVTLRCSPKSGHDTVSWYQQALGQGPQFIFQYYEEEERQRGNFPDRFSGHQFPNYSSELNVNALLLGDSALYLCASSLVSEKYFGPGTRLLVL.

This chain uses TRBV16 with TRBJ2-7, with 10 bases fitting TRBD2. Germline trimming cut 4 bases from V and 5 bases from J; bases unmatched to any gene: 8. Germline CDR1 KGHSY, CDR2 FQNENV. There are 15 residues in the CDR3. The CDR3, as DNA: TGTGCCAGCAGCCGTATTCCTAGCGGGAGAAACGAGCAGTACTTC. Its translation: CASSRIPSGRNEQYF.

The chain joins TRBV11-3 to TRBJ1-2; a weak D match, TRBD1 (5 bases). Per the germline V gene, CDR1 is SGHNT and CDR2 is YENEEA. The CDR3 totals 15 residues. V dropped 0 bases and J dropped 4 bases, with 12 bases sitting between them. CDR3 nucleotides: TGTGCCAGCAGCTTAGATCAGGACGGGGGCTATGGCTACACCTTC. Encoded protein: CASSLDQDGGYGYTF. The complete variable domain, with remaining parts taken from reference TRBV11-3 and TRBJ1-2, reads EAGVVQSPRYKIIEKKQPVAFWCNPISGHNTLYWYLQNLGQGPELLIRYENEEAVDDSQLPKDRFSAERLKGVDSTLKIQPAELGDSAVYLCASSLDQDGGYGYTFGSGTRLTVV.

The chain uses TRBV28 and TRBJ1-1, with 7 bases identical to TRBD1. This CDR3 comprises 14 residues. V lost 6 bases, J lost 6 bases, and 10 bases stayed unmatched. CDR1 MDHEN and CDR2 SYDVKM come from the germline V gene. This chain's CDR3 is CASRSGQEAAEAFF. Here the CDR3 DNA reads TGTGCCAGCAGGTCCGGACAGGAGGCGGCTGAAGCTTTCTTT.

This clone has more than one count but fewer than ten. CDR3 bases: TGTGCCAGCACATTGATGGGAGGGAACTATGGCTACACCTTC. Protein product: CASTLMGGNYGYTF. This chain links TRBV28 with TRBJ1-2; D call uncertain. The CDR3 length is 14 residues. V gave up 7 bases and J gave up 2 bases, with 14 bases separating them. Germline CDR1 and CDR2: MDHEN and SYDVKM.

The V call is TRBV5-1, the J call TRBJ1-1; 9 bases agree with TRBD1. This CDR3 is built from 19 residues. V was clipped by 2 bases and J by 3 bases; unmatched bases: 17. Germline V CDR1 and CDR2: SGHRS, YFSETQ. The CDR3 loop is CASSLQLLTGTGRDTEAFF. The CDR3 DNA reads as TGCGCCAGCAGCTTACAACTACTGACTGGGACAGGGAGGGACACTGAAGCTTTCTTT. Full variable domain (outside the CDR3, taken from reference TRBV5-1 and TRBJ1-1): KAGVTQTPRYLIKTRGQQVTLSCSPISGHRSVSWYQQTPGQGLQFLFEYFSETQRNKGNFPGRFSGRQFSNSRSEMNVSTLELGDSALYLCASSLQLLTGTGRDTEAFFGQGTRLTVV.

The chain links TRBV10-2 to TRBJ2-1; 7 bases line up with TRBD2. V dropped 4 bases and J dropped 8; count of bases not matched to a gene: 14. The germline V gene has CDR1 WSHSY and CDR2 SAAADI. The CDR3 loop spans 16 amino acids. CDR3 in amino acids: CASSGVGREFSYEQFF. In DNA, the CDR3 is TGCGCCAGCAGTGGGGTTGGGCGGGAGTTTAGCTATGAGCAGTTCTTC.

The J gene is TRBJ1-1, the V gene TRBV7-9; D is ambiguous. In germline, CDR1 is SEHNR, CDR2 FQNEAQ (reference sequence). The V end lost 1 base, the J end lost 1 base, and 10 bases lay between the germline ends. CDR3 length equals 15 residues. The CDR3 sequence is CASSLGSAKNTEAFF. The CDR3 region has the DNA TGTGCCAGCAGCTTAGGGTCGGCGAAGAACACTGAAGCTTTCTTT.

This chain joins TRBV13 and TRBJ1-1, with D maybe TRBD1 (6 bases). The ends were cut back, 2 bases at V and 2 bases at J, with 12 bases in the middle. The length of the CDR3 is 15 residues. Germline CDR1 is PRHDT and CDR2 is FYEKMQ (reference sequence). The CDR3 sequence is CASSLSGTRNTEAFF. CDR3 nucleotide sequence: TGTGCCAGCAGCTTATCGGGGACACGAAACACTGAAGCTTTCTTT. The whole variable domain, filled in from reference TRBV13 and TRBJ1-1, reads AAGVIQSPRHLIKEKRETATLKCYPIPRHDTVYWYQQGPGQDPQFLISFYEKMQSDKGSIPDRFSAQQFSDYHSELNMSSLELGDSALYFCASSLSGTRNTEAFFGQGTRLTVV.